The 4 T cell receptor beta chains in this list originate from one sample, sequenced in a study of T cell repertoires in cytomegalovirus infection. TCRdb passed the reads through MiXCR, listing each CDR3 protein once. The sample holds over 300,000 distinct CDR3 sequences, around a sixth seen once. The sequenced sample was PBMCs. Every receptor here comes from a human donor in good health (CMV status not recorded). Some clones in this sample may be carry-over from other donors' samples.

V is TRBV29-1 and J is TRBJ2-3; 8 bases align to TRBD2. The germline CDR1 and CDR2 sequences are SQVTM and ANQGSEA. The CDR3 has 14 residues. Unmatched junction bases numbered 4, after V lost 5 bases and J lost 0 bases. The CDR3 loop reads CSVSLAASTDTQYF. The CDR3 nucleotides read TGCAGCGTTTCACTAGCGGCCAGCACAGATACGCAGTATTTT.

In this sample, this clonotype turned up a few times. This chain links TRBV19 with TRBJ2-7; D is possibly TRBD2 (6 bases). This CDR3 region has 14 residues. Per the germline V gene, CDR1 is LNHDA and CDR2 is SQIVND (reference sequence). V lost 3 bases and J 2 bases, leaving 11 bases between the germline ends. CDR3: CASSIPGGAYEQYF. In DNA, the CDR3 is TGTGCCAGTAGTATCCCCGGCGGGGCCTACGAGCAGTACTTC. The complete variable domain, with remaining parts taken from reference TRBV19 and TRBJ2-7, reads DGGITQSPKYLFRKEGQNVTLSCEQNLNHDAMYWYRQDPGQGLRLIYYSQIVNDFQKGDIAEGYSVSREKKESFPLTVTSAQKNPTAFYLCASSIPGGAYEQYFGPGTRLTVT.

This clonotype was seen more than once but under ten times. V gene TRBV12-3 or TRBV12-4 combines with J gene TRBJ2-1; 10 bases line up with TRBD2. CDR3 length equals 15 residues. V lost 5 bases and J lost 5; bases outside the gene matches: 6. The CDR3 region has the DNA TGTGCCAGCAGTCCCGAGCGGGGGGGCCACAATGAGCAGTTCTTC. Translation: CASSPERGGHNEQFF.

V usage is TRBV2 and J usage is TRBJ1-4; no firm D call. The CDR3 has 15 residues. V was shortened by 5 bases and J by 7 bases, with 17 bases between the two germline ends. Germline V gives CDR1 SNHLY, CDR2 FYNNEI. CDR3 in DNA: TGTGCCAGCAGTCCCTACAAGTTCTCGGCTGAAAAACTGTTTTTT. Its translation: CASSPYKFSAEKLFF.